This T cell receptor beta chain was found in a study of cytomegalovirus exposure and HLA in healthy donors. Across the whole study: The 120 or so validation repertoires were produced on the same platform as the 550 to 750 repertoires of the first cohort. This was reported in a later analysis.

This CDR3 has 16 amino acids. Worth noting for this clone: Its antigen is unidentified.

Study conclusions and caveats: Cytomegalovirus status was reportedly diagnosed by the classifier with high specificity and sensitivity.

Sequenced by immunoSEQ multiplex PCR; TCRdb stores in-frame clones only, minus some. The data contain roughly 150,000 clones, roughly 80% of them singletons. The clonotype was recovered from a man aged 25-45 years in good health and CMV-seropositive. Sample: PBMCs. This chain joins TRBV7-5 and TRBJ1-2; the table's D call of TRBD1 was not tested on the DNA. TRBV7-5 counts as a pseudogene. The CDR3 spells CVRSLARDSPNYGYTF. DNA for the CDR3: TGTGTCAGAAGCTTAGCGCGGGACAGCCCTAACTATGGCTACACCTTC.